This T cell receptor beta chain was captured in a study of blood T cell repertoires in COVID-19. In the original processing: Amplification with reference gene primers provided the estimates of nucleated cell counts. Sequenced by immunoSEQ multiplex PCR; TCRdb stores in-frame clones only, minus some. The V and J calls and clone size are taken from that table; D and trimming were inferred from the DNA. The sample lists 150,000 or so clones, 70% to 85% occurring once. V was clipped by 6 bases and J by 2 bases, with 11 bases between them. The CDR3 has 13 amino acids. Germline V lookup: CDR1 SNHLY, CDR2 FYNNEI.

Sequencing was carried out using peripheral blood. The chain couples TRBV2 to TRBJ2-7, with D tentatively TRBD1 (5 bases). This sequence originates from a woman in her forties or fifties in a cohort sampled during active or convalescent COVID-19. CDR3 DNA sequence: TGTGCCAGCAGAATAGGGGCTACCTACGAGCAGTACTTC. Translating it yields CASRIGATYEQYF.